Shown below are 24 T cell receptor beta chains from a single sample sequenced in a study of brain T cells in children with intractable seizures. The sample's time point: blood from clinic visit 5 months post-surgery; TSC patient then seizure free. Sequencing used immunoSEQ multiplex PCR; TCRdb keeps in-frame clones, though not all of them. Counted here are 300,000 to 400,000 clones, roughly 92% occurring once; the ten biggest clones make up 5.7%. Source: peripheral blood, taken approximately 5 months after surgery. The receptors here all came from a boy younger than two with tuberous sclerosis and intractable seizures.

The rearrangement links TRBV5-4 to TRBJ2-7, with 8 bases matching TRBD2. This CDR3 contains 15 residues. V was clipped by 1 base and J by 0 bases; unmatched bases: 3. In germline, CDR1 is SGHNT, CDR2 YYREEE (reference sequence). The CDR3 nucleotides read TGTGCCAGCAGCTTGCCTAGCGGGTCCTCCTACGAGCAGTACTTC. Translation: CASSLPSGSSYEQYF.

V and J are TRBV21-1 and TRBJ1-2. TRBV21-1 is tagged as a pseudogene. The CDR3 contains 18 residues. CDR3 sequence reads: CASLQRGGTVPPNYGYTF. The CDR3, as DNA: TGTGCCAGTCTCCAAAGGGGGGGGACAGTACCTCCAAACTATGGCTACACCTTC.

The chain combines TRBV7-9 with TRBJ2-6, with TRBD1 matching 8 bases. Germline V gene sequence: CDR1 SEHNR, CDR2 FQNEAQ (reference sequence). J lost 4 bases, V lost 5 bases, and 7 bases had no gene match. The CDR3 has 16 residues. CDR3 nucleotide sequence: TGTGCCAGCAGCCCCCGGACAGGGCCAGGGGCCAACGTCCTGACTTTC. It encodes CASSPRTGPGANVLTF.

The chain links TRBV13 to TRBJ1-1; the match to TRBD1 covers 12 bases. The CDR3 totals 18 residues. The V and J ends lost 5 bases and 0 bases, in that order; junction bases with no gene match: 10. The germline V gene encodes CDR1 PRHDT and CDR2 FYEKMQ (reference sequence). The CDR3 bases are TGTGCCAGCAGCCGGCCCGCCGGGACAGGGGGCATGAACACTGAAGCTTTCTTT. Translated, it gives CASSRPAGTGGMNTEAFF.

The chain carries TRBV5-5 and TRBJ2-1; D call uncertain. Germline CDR1 reads SGHKS; CDR2 reads YYEKEE (reference sequence). The CDR3 covers 15 residues. V lost 0 bases, J lost 6 bases, and 13 bases lay in between. The CDR3 sequence: CASSLVWSAPNEQFF. The CDR3 DNA follows: TGTGCCAGCAGCTTGGTGTGGTCTGCTCCCAATGAGCAGTTCTTC.

The chain is built from TRBV2 and TRBJ2-7; TRBD2 is a possible D gene (6 bases). V lost 4 bases, J lost 6 bases, and 22 bases lay in between. Germline V gene data show CDR1 as SNHLY and CDR2 as FYNNEI. CDR3 length: 16 amino acids. CDR3: CASSVLTGTLLGEQYF. The CDR3 coding sequence is TGTGCCAGCAGTGTCCTGACCGGGACTCTGCTGGGCGAGCAGTACTTC.

This chain joins TRBV19 and TRBJ2-7; TRBD1 matches 7 bases. The ends lost 3 bases at V and 0 bases at J; junction bases unmatched: 5. Per the germline V gene, CDR1 is LNHDA and CDR2 is SQIVND (reference sequence). The CDR3 consists of 15 residues. CDR3 coding DNA: TGTGCCAGTAGTATCTCGGACAGGAGCTCCTACGAGCAGTACTTC. This translates into CASSISDRSSYEQYF.

This chain links TRBV7-3 with TRBJ2-1; D perhaps matches TRBD1 (5 bases). CDR1 is SGHTA, CDR2 FQGTGA, per germline. Trimming removed 1 base from V and 5 bases from J, with 12 bases in between. This CDR3 has 15 residues. Here the CDR3 DNA reads TGTGCCAGCAGCTTAATGGGGCCCCCTAACAATGAGCAGTTCTTC. The encoded protein is CASSLMGPPNNEQFF.

This rearrangement joins TRBV15 to TRBJ2-2; D is perhaps TRBD1 (5 bases). The germline V gene has CDR1 LNHNV and CDR2 YYDKDF (reference sequence). Trimming removed 0 bases from V and 1 base from J, with 9 bases in between. This CDR3 comprises 16 residues. CDR3 loop: CATSRDKGLNTGELFF. CDR3 nucleotides: TGTGCCACCAGCAGAGATAAGGGGTTGAACACCGGGGAGCTGTTTTTT.

The V call is TRBV11-3, the J call TRBJ2-5; D is unresolved. The CDR3 consists of 14 residues. Trimming removed 4 bases from V and 0 bases from J, with 9 bases in between. Germline CDR1 reads SGHNT; CDR2 reads YENEEA. CDR3 region: CASSSRTDQETQYF. For the CDR3, the DNA is TGTGCCAGCAGCTCCCGGACGGACCAAGAGACCCAGTACTTC.

The chain is built from TRBV18 and TRBJ1-5, with a possible D match to TRBD1 (5 bases). The CDR3 is made up of 17 amino acids. CDR1 KGHSH and CDR2 LQKENI come from the germline V gene. V lost 8 bases, J lost 0 bases, and 20 bases lay in between. The DNA of the CDR3 is TGTGCCAGCGCTATTGTGACAGACCCAGATAGCAATCAGCCCCAGCATTTT. Its protein product is CASAIVTDPDSNQPQHF.

This chain connects TRBV3-1 (or the pseudogene TRBV3-2) to TRBJ1-5, with D possibly being TRBD1 (6 bases). The CDR3 is 13 residues long. Germline loops: CDR1 LGHDT, CDR2 YNNKEL (reference sequence). V lost 3 bases and J 3 bases, leaving 6 bases between the germline ends. The CDR3 spells CASSQGANQPQHF. The CDR3 nucleotides are TGTGCCAGCAGCCAGGGGGCCAATCAGCCCCAGCATTTT.

V usage is TRBV3-1 (or the pseudogene TRBV3-2) and J usage is TRBJ1-2, with a tentative D call TRBD1 (6 bases). Germline V gene data show CDR1 as LGHDT and CDR2 as YNNKEL (reference sequence). Trimming removed 1 base from V and 4 bases from J, with 13 bases in between. The CDR3 loop spans 15 amino acids. Written as DNA, the CDR3 is TGTGCCAGCAGCCAAGCGGGGGGCAGGGTCTATGGCTACACCTTC. Translating gives CASSQAGGRVYGYTF.

This clone was observed a few times. The CDR3 DNA reads TGTGCCAGCAGCCCCAAACCAACTAGCGGGGCCTACGAGCAGTACTTC. This translates into CASSPKPTSGAYEQYF. This sequence joins TRBV3-1 (or the pseudogene TRBV3-2) and TRBJ2-7, with 10 bases matching TRBD2. J lost 2 bases, V lost 4 bases, and 8 bases had no gene match. Germline assignment: CDR1 LGHDT and CDR2 YNNKEL (reference sequence). The CDR3 covers 16 residues.

The chain couples TRBV5-1 to TRBJ1-2; no definite D call. This CDR3 is 15 amino acids long. Trimming took 4 bases from V and 3 from J, leaving 16 bases between them. The germline gives CDR1 SGHRS, CDR2 YFSETQ. The CDR3, as DNA: TGCGCCAGCAGCCCCCTATCGAGGGATCACTATGGCTACACCTTC. Translated: CASSPLSRDHYGYTF.

This chain joins TRBV13 and TRBJ2-7; a weak D match, TRBD2 (6 bases). CDR1 PRHDT and CDR2 FYEKMQ come from the germline V gene (reference sequence). The length of the CDR3 is 14 residues. Between the trimmed V and J ends, which lost 3 bases and 1 base, there was a span of 10 bases. The CDR3 spells CASSFLAVSYEQYF. The DNA of the CDR3 is TGTGCCAGCAGCTTCTTAGCGGTTTCCTACGAGCAGTACTTC.

This clone appeared a single time. The chain recombines TRBV5-1 with TRBJ2-7, with 8 bases identical to TRBD1. CDR1 is SGHRS, CDR2 YFSETQ, per germline. The CDR3 runs to 15 residues. The J segment lost 5 bases and the V segment lost 0 bases, leaving 7 bases of the junction unmatched. The CDR3 here is CASSLALTGVHEQYF. The CDR3 DNA reads TGCGCCAGCAGCTTGGCCCTGACAGGGGTCCACGAGCAGTACTTC.

V gene TRBV11-2 combines with J gene TRBJ2-7; D remains ambiguous. This CDR3 spans 14 amino acids. V was clipped by 11 bases and J by 3 bases, with 20 bases between them. The germline V gene has CDR1 SGHAT and CDR2 FQNNGV. CDR3 DNA sequence: TGTGCCCCCCCTACGGAGCGACTTAGCTACGAGCAGTACTTC. This encodes CAPPTERLSYEQYF.

V is TRBV29-1 and J is TRBJ2-2; 13 bases match TRBD2. This CDR3 is built from 16 residues. Germline lookup yields CDR1 SQVTM and CDR2 ANQGSEA. Losses at the gene ends were 7 bases for V and 4 bases for J; bases not matched to a gene: 9. The CDR3 bases are TGCAGCGCTTTTGGACTAGCGGGAGTAGGCACCGGGGAGCTGTTTTTT. This encodes CSAFGLAGVGTGELFF.

The chain uses TRBV3-1 (or the pseudogene TRBV3-2) and TRBJ1-2, with D possibly matching TRBD1 (5 bases). V was trimmed by 1 base and J by 7 bases, leaving 10 bases between them. The CDR3 sequence is 13 residues long. Germline CDR1 reads LGHDT; CDR2 reads YNNKEL (reference sequence). CDR3 loop: CASSQGRDGGYTF. The CDR3, as DNA: TGTGCCAGCAGCCAAGGGAGGGACGGTGGCTACACCTTC.

The V gene is TRBV29-1, the J gene TRBJ2-2; the D gene is possibly TRBD2 (5 bases). This CDR3 comprises 14 residues. V lost 7 bases and J lost 1, with 13 bases in between. Germline loops: CDR1 SQVTM, CDR2 ANQGSEA. In DNA form, the CDR3 reads TGCAGCGCCCCCCCCGCGGGGAACACCGGGGAGCTGTTTTTT. Translating it yields CSAPPAGNTGELFF.

The rearrangement links TRBV5-6 to TRBJ2-5; D is unclear. Trimming removed 4 bases from V and 1 base from J, with 11 bases in between. The CDR3 length is 14 residues. Germline V gene lookup returns CDR1 SGHDT and CDR2 YYEEEE. The CDR3 spells CASSPRPIQETQYF. CDR3 sequence (DNA): TGTGCCAGCAGCCCGCGACCGATCCAAGAGACCCAGTACTTC.

This sequence joins TRBV7-8 and TRBJ1-5; D is ambiguous. Germline CDR1 is SGHVS and CDR2 is FQNEAQ. The CDR3 runs 17 residues. V was shortened by 5 bases and J by 5 bases, with 22 bases between the two germline ends. The CDR3 loop is CASSHGVRSDSDQPQHF. For the CDR3, the DNA is TGTGCCAGCAGCCACGGGGTACGGAGCGACTCAGATCAGCCCCAGCATTTT.

The chain links TRBV5-4 to TRBJ2-7; 7 nucleotides align to TRBD1. CDR3 size: 14 residues. Looked up from germline, CDR1 is SGHNT and CDR2 is YYREEE (reference sequence). Trimming took 2 bases from V and 7 from J; bases not matched to a gene: 9. For the CDR3, the DNA is TGTGCCAGCAGCTTAGACAGGGTACTTGGTGAGCAGTACTTC. Its protein is CASSLDRVLGEQYF.